This record concerns one T cell receptor (beta chain) sequence. This record belongs to a study of control samples from healthy donors and cancer patients. J lost 8 bases, V lost 5 bases, and 14 bases had no gene match. The length of the CDR3 is 17 residues. The germline CDR1 and CDR2 sequences are LNHDA and SQIVND (reference sequence). TCRdb's table, derived via immunoSEQ multiplex PCR, lists solely in-frame clones and lacks some. This repertoire shows approximately 170,000 clones, roughly 90% found once; its top ten account for 0.68%. V is TRBV19 and J is TRBJ1-4, with 10 bases identical to TRBD1. The sequenced material came from blood. The sequence came from a woman aged 25 to 39 in good health. CDR3 region: CASSGRDRGFQKEKLFF. The CDR3 DNA reads as TGTGCCAGTAGTGGCCGGGACAGGGGTTTTCAAAAGGAAAAACTGTTTTTT.